This T cell receptor beta chain stems from a study of blood T cell repertoires in COVID-19. Study-wide background: The United States, Italy and Spain were the sources of the acute and convalescent COVID-19 samples.

The participants were between about 18 and 100 years old and came from roughly 24 US areas. Symptom resolution, clearance, or two negative PCRs marked the recovered donors of Cohort 3. Assay used: immunoSEQ multiplex PCR; TCRdb lists only in-frame clones, some missing. The top ten clones hold 1.5% to 2% of a sample with some 400,000 clones, just under 90% of them seen once. Sequenced sample: PBMCs or T cells enriched from blood (not recorded which). This clonotype was sampled from a woman aged 25-40 years who had recovered from COVID-19.

The CDR3 loop reads CSAGRTAEAFF. DNA for the CDR3: TGCAGTGCGGGGAGGACTGCTGAAGCTTTCTTT. This rearrangement joins TRBV20-1 to TRBJ1-1; D not resolved. Germline V CDR1 and CDR2: DFQATT, SNEGSKA (reference sequence). The V gene lost 6 bases and the J gene lost 6 bases, with 11 bases spanning the gap. The CDR3 totals 11 residues.